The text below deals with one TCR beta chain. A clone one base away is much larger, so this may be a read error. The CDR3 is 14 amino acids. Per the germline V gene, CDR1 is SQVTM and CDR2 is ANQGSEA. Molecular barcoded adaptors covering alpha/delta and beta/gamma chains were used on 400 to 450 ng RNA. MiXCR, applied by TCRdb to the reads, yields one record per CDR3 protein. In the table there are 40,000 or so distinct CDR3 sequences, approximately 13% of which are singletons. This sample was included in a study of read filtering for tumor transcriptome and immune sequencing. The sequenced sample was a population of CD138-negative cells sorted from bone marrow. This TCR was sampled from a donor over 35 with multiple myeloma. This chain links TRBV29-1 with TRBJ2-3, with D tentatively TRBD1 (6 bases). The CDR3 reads CGVAIGRGTDTQYF. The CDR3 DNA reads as TGCGGCGTCGCAATAGGCAGGGGTACAGATACGCAGTATTTT.